These T cell receptor beta chains were read from a single sample in a study of blood T cells in healthy people across ages. One entry per CDR3 protein results from TCRdb running MiXCR on the 5' RACE reads. This table has almost 1 million distinct CDR3 sequences, approximately 50% appearing once. Material for sequencing was blood. These receptor sequences come from a woman aged 60-75 years in good health. CDR3s include the opening cysteine and the closing phenylalanine or tryptophan. A D gene is named only where the DNA matches it firmly. The listing skips clone size in some rows; elsewhere it reads once, few, many or a size class.

TRBV27,TRBD1,TRBJ1-6,15,few,CASSPKTGVNSPLHF,TGTGCCAGCAGTCCAAAAACAGGGGTGAATTCACCCCTCCACTTT
TRBV28,NA,TRBJ1-5,14,NA,CASSGRWGNQPQHF,TGTGCCAGCAGCGGACGATGGGGCAATCAGCCCCAGCATTTT
TRBV7-3,TRBD1,TRBJ2-6,20,NA,CASSLRPQGQVSSGANVLTF,TGTGCCAGCAGCTTAAGGCCACAGGGACAGGTCAGCTCTGGGGCCAACGTCCTGACTTTC
TRBV20-1,NA,TRBJ2-7,10,NA,CSASTYEQYF,TGCAGTGCTAGCACCTACGAGCAGTACTTC
TRBV20-1,TRBD1,TRBJ2-1,14,few,CSAPWTGSYNEQFF,TGCAGTGCTCCCTGGACAGGTTCCTACAATGAGCAGTTCTTC
TRBV5-1,NA,TRBJ2-3,14,NA,CASSLGSNTDTQYF,TGCGCCAGCAGCTTGGGATCCAACACAGATACGCAGTATTTT
TRBV4-2,NA,TRBJ2-1,15,NA,CASRASLGGYNEQFF,TGTGCCAGCCGGGCTAGCCTTGGGGGTTACAATGAGCAGTTCTTC
TRBV6-5,TRBD1,TRBJ2-7,15,few,CASGWDRGTSYEQYF,TGTGCCAGCGGATGGGACAGGGGGACCTCCTACGAGCAGTACTTC
TRBV7-9,NA,TRBJ2-1,12,NA,CASSSSINEQFF,TGTGCCAGCAGCTCGTCAATTAATGAGCAGTTCTTC
TRBV5-1,NA,TRBJ2-3,15,few,CASRFGTRESDTQYF,TGCGCCAGCAGATTCGGGACAAGGGAAAGCGATACGCAGTATTTT
TRBV11-2,TRBD1,TRBJ2-5,15,NA,CASSLADRTRETQYF,TGTGCCAGCAGCTTAGCGGACAGGACCAGAGAGACCCAGTACTTC
TRBV7-9,TRBD2,TRBJ2-7,13,few,CASSWGTTYEQYF,TGTGCCAGCAGCTGGGGGACTACCTACGAGCAGTACTTC
TRBV5-1,TRBD1,TRBJ2-2,16,once,CASSFRNRGDTGELFF,TGCGCCAGCAGCTTCAGAAACAGGGGCGACACCGGGGAGCTGTTTTTT
TRBV10-3,TRBD2,TRBJ2-7,14,NA,CAIRGPNLGGEQYF,TGTGCCATCAGAGGACCCAACCTCGGGGGGGAGCAGTACTTC
TRBV29-1,TRBD1,TRBJ1-2,16,few,CSVANIRDRPSYGYTF,TGCAGCGTTGCGAATATCCGGGACAGGCCTTCCTATGGCTACACCTTC
TRBV27,NA,TRBJ2-3,13,NA,CASSLSMGDTQYF,TGTGCCAGCAGTCTATCCATGGGAGATACGCAGTATTTT
TRBV4-3,NA,TRBJ1-1,17,NA,CASSQEVWGAELTEAFF,TGCGCCAGCAGCCAAGAGGTGTGGGGGGCAGAGCTTACCGAAGCTTTCTTT
TRBV7-2,NA,TRBJ2-3,16,few,CASSLAQGASTDTQYF,TGTGCCAGCAGCTTAGCCCAGGGAGCTAGCACAGATACGCAGTATTTT
TRBV12-3/TRBV12-4,NA,TRBJ2-3,16,NA,CASSLALYPPTDTQYF,TGTGCCAGCAGTTTAGCGCTTTACCCGCCCACAGATACGCAGTATTTT
TRBV4-1,TRBD1,TRBJ1-5,16,few,CASSQVPGQRGSPQHF,TGCGCCAGCAGCCAAGTCCCGGGACAGAGAGGAAGTCCCCAGCATTTT
TRBV9,TRBD2,TRBJ2-3,14,NA,CASGVAGSTDTQYF,TGTGCCAGCGGGGTAGCGGGGAGCACAGATACGCAGTATTTT
TRBV29-1,TRBD2,TRBJ2-5,14,NA,CSGGLAGERETQYF,TGCAGCGGCGGGCTAGCGGGAGAGAGGGAGACCCAGTACTTC
TRBV11-2,TRBD2,TRBJ2-5,15,NA,CASSVSGRGMETQYF,TGTGCCAGCAGCGTTAGCGGGAGAGGAATGGAGACCCAGTACTTC
TRBV7-2,NA,TRBJ2-5,12,NA,CASSWFRETQYF,TGTGCCAGCAGCTGGTTTCGGGAGACCCAGTACTTC
TRBV16,NA,TRBJ1-6,16,NA,CASSQARRGLNSPLHF,TGTGCCAGCAGCCAAGCCCGACGGGGGCTCAATTCACCCCTCCACTTT
TRBV12-3/TRBV12-4,TRBD1,TRBJ2-7,14,NA,CASSLTGGSNEQYF,TGTGCCAGCAGTTTGACAGGGGGCTCTAACGAGCAGTACTTC
TRBV5-1,TRBD1,TRBJ1-2,15,NA,CASSPRQGGDYGYTF,TGCGCCAGCAGCCCGCGCCAGGGGGGGGACTATGGCTACACCTTC
TRBV6-5,NA,TRBJ2-7,14,NA,CASSYSTGQDEQYF,TGTGCCAGCAGTTACTCAACAGGGCAAGACGAGCAGTACTTC
TRBV28,NA,TRBJ1-2,11,NA,CALWGGHGYTF,TGTGCCCTCTGGGGGGGGCATGGCTACACCTTC
TRBV7-2,TRBD2,TRBJ2-3,16,NA,CASSSLTSGGSDTQYF,TGTGCCAGCAGCAGCTTAACTAGCGGGGGGTCAGATACGCAGTATTTT
TRBV4-3,NA,TRBJ1-2,14,few,CASSQDRGLVGYTF,TGCGCCAGCAGCCAAGATCGCGGGTTGGTTGGCTACACCTTC
TRBV20-1,TRBD2,TRBJ2-7,16,NA,CSARSLTSGVSYEQYF,TGCAGTGCTAGATCATTGACTAGCGGGGTTTCCTACGAGCAGTACTTC
TRBV12-3/TRBV12-4,NA,TRBJ1-4,17,once,CAGSSWTEAGTNEKLFF,TGTGCCGGCAGTTCATGGACAGAAGCCGGGACTAATGAAAAACTGTTTTTT
TRBV14,NA,TRBJ2-3,15,NA,CASSRGLSGTDTQYF,TGTGCCAGCAGCCGCGGTCTCAGCGGTACAGATACGCAGTATTTT
TRBV20-1,NA,TRBJ2-7,16,NA,CSARDYTGTPSSEQYF,TGCAGTGCTAGAGATTACACGGGAACCCCCTCATCCGAGCAGTACTTC
TRBV15,TRBD2,TRBJ2-7,13,few,CATRFAGVDEQYF,TGTGCCACCAGATTTGCGGGAGTTGACGAGCAGTACTTC
TRBV10-3,TRBD2,TRBJ2-1,14,few,CAIRPGTSGNEQFF,TGTGCCATCAGACCCGGGACTAGCGGGAATGAGCAGTTCTTC
TRBV28,TRBD1,TRBJ2-7,15,NA,CASNYSPGTGYEQYF,TGTGCCAGCAACTATAGTCCCGGGACAGGCTACGAGCAGTACTTC
TRBV30,TRBD2,TRBJ2-7,16,NA,CAWSPFSGRGSYEQYF,TGTGCCTGGAGTCCCTTTAGCGGGAGAGGCTCCTACGAGCAGTACTTC
TRBV7-2,NA,TRBJ2-1,12,NA,CASNKDGERRFF,TGTGCCAGCAACAAGGACGGCGAAAGGCGGTTCTTC